This is a list of T cell receptor beta chains from one sample in a study of blood T cell repertoires in COVID-19. Produced via immunoSEQ multiplex PCR; TCRdb's table is partial and in-frame only. The data contain 35,000 to 40,000 clones, approximately 88% of them seen just once; the ten biggest clones take up 7% to 7.5%. Sequenced input: peripheral blood. Receptors originate from a human donor in a cohort sampled during active COVID-19. Each CDR3 is given with its conserved first and last residue. D genes are given only for firm matches. Clone size is not always given. Where it is, it says once, few, many or a class for expanded clones.

D gene,clone size,J gene,V gene,CDR3 length,CDR3 DNA,CDR3 protein
-,-,TRBJ2-3,TRBV6-2/TRBV6-3,11,TGTGCCAGCAGTTACGGGGGCAGCTCGTATTTT,CASSYGGSSYF
-,-,TRBJ1-2,TRBV7-9,11,TGTGCCGCGCCATCAGGGGATGGCTACACCTTC,CAAPSGDGYTF
-,-,TRBJ1-6,TRBV7-2,19,TGTGCCAGCAGCTTACGGACGGCGGCGCGGGCCTCCCCTAATTCACCCCTCCACTTT,CASSLRTAARASPNSPLHF
-,-,TRBJ1-2,TRBV30,13,TGTGCCTGGAGCCGACAAGCCCTCTATGGCTACACCTTC,CAWSRQALYGYTF
TRBD2,-,TRBJ2-1,TRBV5-1,15,TGCGCCAGCAGCTTGTTCCGGGGGGAATACAATGAGCAGTTCTTC,CASSLFRGEYNEQFF
TRBD1,-,TRBJ2-1,TRBV9,15,TGTGCCAGCAGTGCGGGACAGGGTATAGTCTATGAGCAGTTCTTC,CASSAGQGIVYEQFF
-,-,TRBJ2-3,TRBV11-1,14,TGTGCCAGCAGCTCCTTAAGCAGCACAGATACGCAGTATTTT,CASSSLSSTDTQYF
TRBD2,-,TRBJ2-7,TRBV18,17,TGTGCCAGCTCACCTTGGGTAGCGGGAGTCGGAAGCGACGAGCAGTACTTC,CASSPWVAGVGSDEQYF
-,-,TRBJ1-2,TRBV11-2,14,TGTGCCAGCAGCCCCAGTGGGGGGTTCTATGGCTACACCTTC,CASSPSGGFYGYTF
TRBD2,-,TRBJ2-3,TRBV2,14,TGTGCCAGCAGTGAGTGGGACTACACAGATACGCAGTATTTT,CASSEWDYTDTQYF
-,-,TRBJ1-2,TRBV7-6,14,TGTGCCAGCAGCTTAGGTGCAGGAAACTATGGCTACACCTTC,CASSLGAGNYGYTF
TRBD2,once,TRBJ2-5,TRBV9,17,TGTGCCAGCAGCGCAGGTAACTTAGCGGGAGTTGGAGAGACCCAGTACTTC,CASSAGNLAGVGETQYF
-,-,TRBJ2-3,TRBV25-1,12,TGTGCCAGCAGGGCGTCTAGAGATACGCAGTATTTT,CASRASRDTQYF
TRBD1,-,TRBJ1-6,TRBV5-1,14,TGCGCCAGCAGCTTGGAACAGGGGGGTTCACCCCTCCACTTT,CASSLEQGGSPLHF
-,few,TRBJ2-2,TRBV19,12,TGTGCCAGTTTCAGGGAACCCGGGGAGCTGTTTTTT,CASFREPGELFF
-,-,TRBJ1-6,TRBV18,18,TGTGCCAGCTCACCTGCACAGGGAGTGAGTCTTTATAATTCACCCCTCCACTTT,CASSPAQGVSLYNSPLHF
TRBD1,-,TRBJ1-1,TRBV4-1,20,TGCGCCAGCAGCCAGTATCCTCAGACAGGGGAATTCTCCATGAACACTGAAGCTTTCTTT,CASSQYPQTGEFSMNTEAFF
-,-,TRBJ2-6,TRBV19,19,TGTGCCAGTACCAATTTAGGGGCAGGGTCCCTCTCTGGGGCCAACGTCCTGACTTTC,CASTNLGAGSLSGANVLTF
-,once,TRBJ2-1,TRBV28,15,TGTGCCAGCAGTCCCCATGAGACAGCCTACAATGAGCAGTTCTTC,CASSPHETAYNEQFF
TRBD1,-,TRBJ1-4,TRBV27,15,TGTGCCAGCAGTCCTGGACAGGGGGCGAGGGAAAAACTGTTTTTT,CASSPGQGAREKLFF
-,-,TRBJ2-4,TRBV12-3/TRBV12-4,13,TGTGCCAGCAGTTTAACACAGAAAAACATTCAGTACTTC,CASSLTQKNIQYF
TRBD2,-,TRBJ2-1,TRBV7-2,18,TGTGCCAGCAGCTTAAGGTCTAGCGGGTTACAATTCTACAATGAGCAGTTCTTC,CASSLRSSGLQFYNEQFF
-,-,TRBJ1-1,TRBV19,15,TGTGCCAGTAGTATCAGGGAACCGATGAACACTGAAGCTTTCTTT,CASSIREPMNTEAFF
TRBD1,-,TRBJ2-7,TRBV28,12,TGTGCCAGCAGTGACAGGGGGTACGAGCAGTACTTC,CASSDRGYEQYF
-,-,TRBJ2-3,TRBV19,15,TGTGCCAGTAGTGGGCTACCTTCTTTCACAGATACGCAGTATTTT,CASSGLPSFTDTQYF
TRBD2,once,TRBJ2-3,TRBV2,12,TGTGCCAGCACCAGTAGCGGGAGTACGCAGTATTTT,CASTSSGSTQYF
TRBD2,once,TRBJ2-2,TRBV28,18,TGTGCCAGCAGTGCCCCAGGCGCGGGGGTCGCGAACACCGGGGAGCTGTTTTTT,CASSAPGAGVANTGELFF
TRBD2,-,TRBJ2-3,TRBV6-2/TRBV6-3,15,TGTGCCAGCAGCAACCTCGGACTAGCGGGGGATACGCAGTATTTT,CASSNLGLAGDTQYF
-,-,TRBJ1-5,TRBV3-1/TRBV3-2,15,TGTGCCAGCAGCCGGCCTACAGGTAGCAATCAGCCCCAGCATTTT,CASSRPTGSNQPQHF
-,-,TRBJ2-5,TRBV18,14,TGTGCCAGCTCACTCGGAGGGTCGGGCGAGACCCAGTACTTC,CASSLGGSGETQYF
TRBD2,-,TRBJ2-1,TRBV4-2,15,TGTGCCAGCCGGACTAGCGCGAGCTCCTACAATGAGCAGTTCTTC,CASRTSASSYNEQFF
-,few,TRBJ1-4,TRBV7-2,18,TGTGCCAGCAGCTTACGCGTAATGCAGCGGGGTACTAATGAAAAACTGTTTTTT,CASSLRVMQRGTNEKLFF
TRBD1,-,TRBJ1-5,TRBV28,15,TGTGCCAGCAGTCCGGACAGGGCTCCAGTGGGCACCCAGCATTTT,CASSPDRAPVGTQHF
-,-,TRBJ1-2,TRBV30,12,TGTGCCTGGAGTCCAGGTCTTAGGGGCTACACCTTC,CAWSPGLRGYTF
-,-,TRBJ1-1,TRBV3-1/TRBV3-2,13,TGTGCCAGCAGCCCGACAGAGAACACTGAAGCTTTCTTT,CASSPTENTEAFF
-,-,TRBJ1-5,TRBV5-5,16,TGTGCCAGCAGCTTGGACCCCAGGGTGGACAATCAGCCCCAGCATTTT,CASSLDPRVDNQPQHF
TRBD1,-,TRBJ1-2,TRBV2,17,TGTGCCAGCAGTGAAATCCCGACAGGGCAGACTAACTATGGCTACACCTTC,CASSEIPTGQTNYGYTF
TRBD1,-,TRBJ1-5,TRBV28,17,TGTGCCAGCAGTTTTACCTCCGGGACAGGGGGCAGGCAGCCCCAGCATTTT,CASSFTSGTGGRQPQHF
TRBD2,once,TRBJ2-7,TRBV6-1,12,TGTGCCAGCAGTGACGAGGCTAGCGGGAGGTACTTC,CASSDEASGRYF
-,-,TRBJ2-7,TRBV7-2,12,TGTGCCAGCAGCTCGGGACTTCGCGAGCAGTACTTC,CASSSGLREQYF
TRBD2,-,TRBJ2-1,TRBV4-1,17,TGCGCCAGCAGCCAACAAGGACTAGCGGGAGTTTTGAATGAGCAGTTCTTC,CASSQQGLAGVLNEQFF
TRBD1,-,TRBJ1-2,TRBV7-2,13,TGTGCCAGCAGCTTAGGACAGGGGTCTGGCTACACCTTC,CASSLGQGSGYTF
TRBD2,-,TRBJ2-7,TRBV7-6,18,TGTGCCAGCAGCTTAATCTCCCACGGGACTAGCGCCTCCTACGAGCAGTACTTC,CASSLISHGTSASYEQYF
-,-,TRBJ1-2,TRBV27,15,TGTGCCAGCAGTGTTGACAGGCAAGGGGACTATGGCTACACCTTC,CASSVDRQGDYGYTF
-,-,TRBJ2-1,TRBV29-1,12,TGCAGCTCGACGTGGGGAGCGGGTGAGCAGTTCTTC,CSSTWGAGEQFF
-,-,TRBJ2-1,TRBV5-6,12,TGTGCCAGCAGCGGACTCTGGGACAATCAGTTCTTC,CASSGLWDNQFF
-,-,TRBJ2-7,TRBV7-3,13,TGTGCCAGCAGCCCCCAACAGGACTACGAGCAGTACTTC,CASSPQQDYEQYF